These 12 T cell receptor beta chains share one sample of origin, sequenced in a study of identical twins. A single record per CDR3 protein comes from TCRdb applying MiXCR to the 5' RACE reads. The repertoire consists of about 210,000 distinct CDR3 sequences, with roughly a tenth occurring once and the leading ten covering 4.5% to 5.5%. The specimen sequenced was memory (CD45RO+) T cells sorted from blood. The receptor set was obtained from a woman between 18 and 30 years old in good health.

The chain combines TRBV6-2 or TRBV6-3 with TRBJ2-7, with TRBD2 matching over 7 bases. The CDR3 runs 14 residues. CDR1 MNHEY and CDR2 SVGEGT come from the germline V gene. V gave up 2 bases and J gave up 3 bases; unmatched junction bases: 4. CDR3 loop: CASSYNRGVYEQYF. The CDR3 DNA reads as TGTGCCAGCAGTTACAACCGGGGGGTCTACGAGCAGTACTTC.

The chain employs TRBV4-3 and TRBJ2-2; D is unresolved. The CDR3 sequence is 12 residues long. Germline V CDR1 and CDR2: LGHNA, YSLEER. Trimming removed 3 bases from V and 4 bases from J, with 3 bases in between. The CDR3 loop is CASSHITGELFF. The CDR3 DNA is TGCGCCAGCAGCCATATCACCGGGGAGCTGTTTTTT.

This clonotype has a handful of counts. V usage is TRBV5-5 and J usage is TRBJ2-7, with 10 bases fitting TRBD2. The V segment lost 8 bases and the J segment 5 bases; nucleotides outside the gene matches: 13. The V gene's germline CDR1 is SGHKS and CDR2 YYEKEE (reference sequence). This CDR3 has 15 amino acids. For the CDR3, the DNA is TGTGCCAGTATCCCACTAGCGGGGCAAACCCACGAGCAGTACTTC. Translation: CASIPLAGQTHEQYF.

V usage is TRBV18 and J usage is TRBJ1-5; D remains ambiguous. Germline V gives CDR1 KGHSH, CDR2 LQKENI. This CDR3 comprises 13 residues. V gave up 4 bases and J gave up 7 bases, with 11 bases separating them. The CDR3 is CASSQAEAQPQHF. The DNA for the CDR3 is TGTGCCAGCTCACAGGCAGAGGCCCAGCCCCAGCATTTT.

The sample holds a few counts of this clonotype. The chain combines TRBV6-5 with TRBJ2-2; perhaps TRBD2 as D (5 bases). V lost 2 bases to trimming and J lost 6 bases, with 13 bases between them. Germline loops: CDR1 MNHEY, CDR2 SVGAGI. The CDR3 is made up of 15 amino acids. CDR3 in amino acids: CASSYTGNYAGELFF. CDR3 DNA: TGTGCCAGCAGTTACACCGGGAATTACGCCGGGGAGCTGTTTTTT.

The sample holds many counts of this clonotype. The chain recombines TRBV5-6 with TRBJ2-1; D possibly corresponds to TRBD1 (6 bases). Germline V gives CDR1 SGHDT, CDR2 YYEEEE. V was clipped by 4 bases and J by 0 bases, with 11 bases between them. This CDR3 has 15 amino acids. The CDR3 reads CASSPGQSSYNEQFF. The DNA of the CDR3 is TGTGCCAGCAGCCCCGGACAGAGCTCCTACAATGAGCAGTTCTTC.

This clonotype was picked up many times. V is TRBV5-1 and J is TRBJ2-2; 9 nucleotides line up with TRBD1. The CDR3 is 16 residues long. Germline lookup yields CDR1 SGHRS and CDR2 YFSETQ. V dropped 4 bases and J dropped 3; count of bases not matched to a gene: 7. Here the CDR3 DNA reads TGCGCCAGCAGCGGTGGACAGGGGATGCACACCGGGGAGCTGTTTTTT. It encodes CASSGGQGMHTGELFF.

This chain connects TRBV20-1 to TRBJ2-1; 12 nucleotides line up with TRBD2. The germline CDR1 and CDR2 sequences are DFQATT and SNEGSKA (reference sequence). Trimming cost V 4 bases and J 4 bases; bases outside gene matches: 5. CDR3 length: 15 residues. The CDR3 nucleotides are TGCAGTGCTAAGACTAGCGGGGGAATGTACAATGAGCAGTTCTTC. Its translation is CSAKTSGGMYNEQFF.

This clonotype was seen a few times. This chain uses TRBV6-5 with TRBJ2-7, with D perhaps matching TRBD2 (6 bases). Trimming cost V 4 bases and J 3 bases, with 10 bases left between them. The CDR3 has 13 amino acids. Germline V gene lookup returns CDR1 MNHEY and CDR2 SVGAGI. CDR3 region: CASSSGTFYEQYF. CDR3 bases: TGTGCCAGCAGTTCGGGGACTTTCTACGAGCAGTACTTC.

This clonotype turned up a few times. The CDR3 region is CASSWNLRTSGRAYEQYF. DNA for the CDR3: TGTGCCAGCAGCTGGAACCTTCGGACTAGCGGGAGGGCCTACGAGCAGTACTTC. V and J are TRBV11-2 and TRBJ2-7; 15 nucleotides align to TRBD2. This CDR3 is built from 18 residues. J lost 2 bases, V lost 4 bases, and 9 bases had no gene match. Germline V gene sequence: CDR1 SGHAT, CDR2 FQNNGV.

This clonotype was observed a few times. The V and J genes are TRBV5-1 and TRBJ2-2; 10 bases match TRBD1. V was pared by 3 bases and J by 3 bases, with 5 bases of the junction left unmatched. Germline CDR1 and CDR2: SGHRS and YFSETQ. This CDR3 is built from 16 residues. CDR3 sequence reads: CASSWGQGSDTGELFF. CDR3 coding DNA: TGCGCCAGCAGCTGGGGACAGGGGTCGGACACCGGGGAGCTGTTTTTT.

The V gene is TRBV25-1, the J gene TRBJ2-3; TRBD2 aligns across 10 bases. Germline V gene lookup returns CDR1 MGHDK and CDR2 SYGVNS. J lost 1 base, V lost 5 bases, and 9 bases had no gene match. The CDR3 is made up of 17 amino acids. CDR3 bases: TGTGCCAGCAGTTCCGAAAATGGACTAGCGGGCACAGATACGCAGTATTTT. This sequence encodes CASSSENGLAGTDTQYF.